The present TCR beta chain was sequenced within a study of blood T cell repertoires in COVID-19. Across the study: Spain, Italy and the United States supplied samples that represented acute and convalescent COVID-19. From T cells, B-cell-depleted T cells, or PBMCs came the material, which was cDNA or gDNA.

The ends were cut back, 0 bases at V and 6 bases at J, with 9 bases in the middle. The CDR3 covers 13 residues. Looked up from germline, CDR1 is LGHDT and CDR2 is YNNKEL (reference sequence). Original processing methods: Counts of nucleated cells, estimated from reference gene primer amplification, were obtained. TCRdb keeps only in-frame clones here, not all; method: immunoSEQ multiplex PCR. V, J and clone size were drawn from that table, and D and trimming were deduced from the DNA. The sample has 190,000 or so clones; about nine tenths are singletons. Sequenced material: peripheral blood. This rearrangement joins TRBV3-1 (or the pseudogene TRBV3-2) to TRBJ2-7; D gene unclear. The TCR comes from a man aged 40-49 years with acute or convalescent COVID-19. CDR3 protein: CASSQDSLVEQYF. The CDR3 region has the DNA TGTGCCAGCAGCCAAGATAGCCTAGTCGAGCAGTACTTC.